One and the same sample provided the 5 T cell receptor beta chains below, sequenced in a study of OX40 agonist ivuxolimab in advanced cancers. Clones were sequenced by immunoSEQ multiplex PCR, and TCRdb holds only the in-frame ones, with some missing. The table has about 77,000 clones, around nine tenths seen once; the top ten hold about 5.9%. Sequencing used CD4+ or CD8+ T cells sorted from blood, obtained in a trial of the OX40 agonist ivuxolimab. These receptors all stem from an adult with an advanced solid tumor such as melanoma, head and neck, liver or kidney cancer.

The rearrangement uses TRBV21-1 and TRBJ1-1; the listed D gene, TRBD1, was not tested against the DNA. TRBV21-1 counts as a pseudogene. The CDR3 has 14 amino acids. CDR3 region: CASNRMGSNTEAFF. The CDR3 DNA is TGTGCCAGCAACAGAATGGGCAGTAACACTGAAGCTTTCTTT.

The chain combines TRBV7-2 with TRBJ2-3, with 10 bases fitting TRBD2. Germline trimming cut 5 bases from V and 3 bases from J; bases unmatched to any gene: 8. Germline V gene lookup returns CDR1 SGHTA and CDR2 FQGNSA. CDR3 length: 16 residues. Here the CDR3 reads CASSPIGLAETDTQYF. For the CDR3, the DNA is TGTGCCAGCAGCCCAATTGGACTAGCGGAAACAGATACGCAGTATTTT.

This CDR3 reads CSASLLNEAFF. For the CDR3, the DNA is TGCAGTGCTAGTTTGTTGAATGAAGCTTTCTTT. V gene TRBV20-1 combines with J gene TRBJ1-1; D uncertain. Germline V gives CDR1 DFQATT, CDR2 SNEGSKA (reference sequence). CDR3 length: 11 residues. V dropped 3 bases and J dropped 7 bases, with 9 bases sitting between them.

The chain joins TRBV7-2 to TRBJ1-2; D is uncertain. V lost 2 bases to trimming and J lost 4 bases, with 8 bases between them. Germline V gives CDR1 SGHTA, CDR2 FQGNSA. The CDR3 runs 13 residues. The CDR3 DNA is TGTGCCAGCAGCTTAAGGGCGGTCTATGGCTACACCTTC. Amino acids: CASSLRAVYGYTF.

Points on this clone: Other DNA sequences within the sample encode an identical CDR3. V gene TRBV11-2 combines with J gene TRBJ1-3; D is ambiguous. Trimming left V 5 bases short and J 7 bases short, with 6 bases between. Germline loops: CDR1 SGHAT, CDR2 FQNNGV. The CDR3 contains 11 residues. CDR3 coding DNA: TGTGCCAGCAGCGAGAAGAACACCATATATTTT. Amino acid sequence: CASSEKNTIYF.